The 21 T cell receptor beta chains below all came from one sample that was sequenced in a study of control samples from healthy donors and cancer patients. The data were produced by immunoSEQ multiplex PCR, yet TCRdb's version contains in-frame clones alone and is incomplete. The sample includes approximately 86,000 clones, more than 70% of them seen just once. The sample consisted of blood. The receptor source for this set is a woman in her thirties or forties in good health.

This chain joins TRBV4-3 and TRBJ1-1; D gene ambiguous. V was cut by 0 bases and J by 0 bases, with 5 bases left in between. Germline V gene data show CDR1 as LGHNA and CDR2 as YSLEER. The length of the CDR3 is 14 residues. This CDR3 is CASSQDWVNTEAFF. The DNA of the CDR3 is TGCGCCAGCAGCCAAGATTGGGTGAACACTGAAGCTTTCTTT.

V and J are TRBV27 and TRBJ1-1, with D possibly being TRBD1 (6 bases). Germline V gene lookup returns CDR1 MNHEY and CDR2 SMNVEV (reference sequence). V shed 5 bases and J shed 2 bases, with 15 bases lying between them. The CDR3 runs 15 residues. DNA for the CDR3: TGTGCCAGCAGTCCACAGTGGGGGCTTAACACTGAAGCTTTCTTT. This codes for CASSPQWGLNTEAFF.

The chain joins TRBV15 to TRBJ1-5; no firm D call. This CDR3 region has 14 residues. Germline lookup yields CDR1 LNHNV and CDR2 YYDKDF (reference sequence). V shed 3 bases and J shed 3 bases, with 9 bases lying between them. DNA for the CDR3: TGTGCCACCAGCAGGGATAAGTACAATCAGCCCCAGCATTTT. Amino acid sequence: CATSRDKYNQPQHF.

J is TRBJ2-1 and V is TRBV5-8; D may be TRBD2 (6 bases). Germline values: CDR1 SGHTS, CDR2 YDEGEE. Trimming took off 1 base at V and 10 bases at J, with 15 bases between the two ends. CDR3 length: 14 amino acids. This chain's CDR3 is CASSLYGGADEQFF. The CDR3 nucleotides read TGTGCCAGCAGCTTGTACGGGGGTGCGGACGAGCAGTTCTTC.

This clone was observed a few times. V and J are TRBV19 and TRBJ1-2; TRBD1 might be the D (6 bases). Trimming shortened V by 2 bases and J by 6 bases, and 10 bases separated the two germline ends. The CDR3 loop spans 13 amino acids. The germline V gene has CDR1 LNHDA and CDR2 SQIVND (reference sequence). This CDR3 reads CASSIQQGNGYTF. The CDR3 DNA is TGTGCCAGTAGTATACAACAGGGAAATGGCTACACCTTC. The complete variable domain, with remaining parts taken from reference TRBV19 and TRBJ1-2, reads DGGITQSPKYLFRKEGQNVTLSCEQNLNHDAMYWYRQDPGQGLRLIYYSQIVNDFQKGDIAEGYSVSREKKESFPLTVTSAQKNPTAFYLCASSIQQGNGYTFGSGTRLTVV.

V usage is TRBV30 and J usage is TRBJ1-4; possible D gene TRBD1, 6 bases. Germline V lookup: CDR1 GTSNPN, CDR2 SVGIG (reference sequence). V lost 4 bases, J lost 6 bases, and 12 bases lay in between. CDR3 length: 13 amino acids. CDR3 protein: CAWKGGNHEKLFF. In DNA, the CDR3 is TGTGCCTGGAAGGGGGGAAATCATGAAAAACTGTTTTTT.

The chain employs TRBV5-1 and TRBJ2-3, with 7 bases identical to TRBD2. The trim removed 0 bases at V and 1 base at J, leaving 8 bases unmatched. The CDR3 extends over 17 amino acids. CDR1 is SGHRS and CDR2 is YFSETQ in the germline V gene. The CDR3, as DNA: TGCGCCAGCAGCTTGGGCACGTGGGAGGGTGGCACAGATACGCAGTATTTT. Residues: CASSLGTWEGGTDTQYF.

V is TRBV25-1 and J is TRBJ1-3, with 8 nucleotides matching TRBD1. The CDR3 covers 17 residues. Germline V CDR1 and CDR2: MGHDK, SYGVNS. The junction had 6 bases not matched to a gene; V was cut back by 2 bases and J by 0 bases. As DNA, the CDR3 is TGTGCCAGCAGTGAAAGACAGGGGTTACACTCTGGAAACACCATATATTTT. This sequence encodes CASSERQGLHSGNTIYF.

The chain joins TRBV27 to TRBJ1-4, with 7 bases lining up with TRBD1. J lost 1 base, V lost 5 bases, and 7 bases had no gene match. The CDR3 is made up of 16 amino acids. Germline V gene lookup returns CDR1 MNHEY and CDR2 SMNVEV (reference sequence). This CDR3 is CASSPRQGVTNEKLFF. The CDR3 nucleotides read TGTGCCAGCAGTCCCCGGCAGGGGGTAACTAATGAAAAACTGTTTTTT.

The CDR3 nucleotides are TGCGCCAGCAGCCAAGTTCCCAGGGGGTATGAGCAGTTCTTC. Translation: CASSQVPRGYEQFF. The chain joins TRBV4-3 to TRBJ2-1, with TRBD1 identical over 7 bases. V lost 1 base to trimming and J lost 8 bases; unmatched junction nucleotides: 5. This CDR3 spans 14 amino acids. Per the germline V gene, CDR1 is LGHNA and CDR2 is YSLEER.

The CDR3 DNA follows: TGTGCCACCAGCAGAGAATGGACAGGCAATCAGCCCCAGCATTTT. It yields the protein CATSREWTGNQPQHF. The chain combines TRBV15 with TRBJ1-5; D perhaps matches TRBD1 (6 bases). This CDR3 comprises 15 residues. Germline CDR1 is LNHNV and CDR2 is YYDKDF (reference sequence). V lost 0 bases to trimming and J lost 2 bases, with 8 bases between them. The variable domain in full, completed from reference TRBV15 and TRBJ1-5, reads DAMVIQNPRYQVTQFGKPVTLSCSQTLNHNVMYWYQQKSSQAPKLLFHYYDKDFNNEADTPDNFQSRRPNTSFCFLDIRSPGLGDTAMYLCATSREWTGNQPQHFGDGTRLSIL.

The chain joins TRBV19 to TRBJ2-2; D perhaps matches TRBD1 (6 bases). Germline-derived CDR1 and CDR2 are LNHDA and SQIVND (reference sequence). The CDR3 has 14 amino acids. Deletions cut 6 bases from V and 4 bases from J, with 12 bases between. This chain's CDR3 is CASRPGHTTGELFF. The DNA of the CDR3 is TGTGCCAGTAGGCCGGGACACACCACCGGGGAGCTGTTTTTT.

This chain connects TRBV11-1 to TRBJ2-5; D perhaps matches TRBD1 (5 bases). The germline V gene has CDR1 SGHAT and CDR2 FQDESV (reference sequence). The V gene lost 0 bases and the J gene lost 5 bases, with 10 bases spanning the gap. The CDR3 runs 14 residues. CDR3 bases: TGTGCCAGCAGCTTAGCGGGGCCAGGGGAGACCCAGTACTTC. Encoded protein: CASSLAGPGETQYF.

V usage is TRBV14 and J usage is TRBJ1-2, with 8 bases fitting TRBD1. Germline V gives CDR1 SGHDN, CDR2 FVKESK. The CDR3 is made up of 12 amino acids. The trim removed 8 bases at V and 8 bases at J, leaving 7 bases unmatched. The CDR3: CASGTGGRGYTF. The CDR3 coding sequence is TGTGCCAGCGGAACAGGGGGTCGCGGCTACACCTTC.

The chain carries TRBV4-1 and TRBJ1-2; possibly TRBD1 for D (6 bases). CDR3 length: 14 residues. V was shortened by 0 bases and J by 8 bases, with 13 bases between the two germline ends. Germline-derived CDR1 and CDR2 are MGHRA and YSYEKL. This chain's CDR3 is CASSQDRGQWGYTF. CDR3 bases: TGCGCCAGCAGCCAAGATCGGGGACAATGGGGCTACACCTTC.

V and J are TRBV5-1 and TRBJ1-5; 8 positions match TRBD1. The CDR3 covers 16 residues. Trimming removed 3 bases from V and 7 bases from J; junction bases left unmatched: 12. In germline, CDR1 is SGHRS, CDR2 YFSETQ. The chain's CDR3 is CASSSPARTGWQPQHF. CDR3 nucleotides: TGCGCCAGCAGCTCCCCGGCTAGGACAGGGTGGCAGCCCCAGCATTTT.

This chain links TRBV2 with TRBJ2-7, with TRBD2 matching over 9 bases. V lost 2 bases, J lost 7 bases, and 3 bases stayed unmatched. The CDR3 extends over 13 amino acids. Germline V lookup: CDR1 SNHLY, CDR2 FYNNEI. The DNA of the CDR3 is TGTGCCAGCAGTGAAACAGCGGGGGGTGAGCAGTACTTC. Its protein product is CASSETAGGEQYF. Complete variable domain (other parts from reference TRBV2 and TRBJ2-7): EPEVTQTPSHQVTQMGQEVILRCVPISNHLYFYWYRQILGQKVEFLVSFYNNEISEKSEIFDDQFSVERPDGSNFTLKIRSTKLEDSAMYFCASSETAGGEQYFGPGTRLTVT.

The chain combines TRBV20-1 with TRBJ1-5; TRBD1 aligns across 8 bases. Germline CDR1 reads DFQATT; CDR2 reads SNEGSKA (reference sequence). Losses at the gene ends were 3 bases for V and 3 bases for J; bases not matched to a gene: 7. The CDR3 totals 15 residues. The CDR3 DNA is TGCAGTGCTAGTACGACAGGGGATTCCAATCAGCCCCAGCATTTT. Translation gives CSASTTGDSNQPQHF.

This clone was seen once. The rearrangement joins TRBV9 to TRBJ2-3; D may be TRBD1 or TRBD2 (6 bases each). In germline, CDR1 is SGDLS, CDR2 YYNGEE. V was trimmed by 3 bases and J by 4 bases, leaving 15 bases between them. This CDR3 is 15 amino acids long. CDR3 coding DNA: TGTGCCAGCAGCGGGGCTGGGGGGCTCTCAGATACGCAGTATTTT. Protein sequence: CASSGAGGLSDTQYF. The whole variable domain, remainder taken from reference TRBV9 and TRBJ2-3, is DSGVTQTPKHLITATGQRVTLRCSPRSGDLSVYWYQQSLDQGLQFLIQYYNGEERAKGNILERFSAQQFPDLHSELNLSSLELGDSALYFCASSGAGGLSDTQYFGPGTRLTVL.

The CDR3 DNA sequence: TGTGCCAGCAGCGTAGATCTGTCTAGCACAGATACGCAGTATTTT. Translated: CASSVDLSSTDTQYF. The rearrangement joins TRBV9 to TRBJ2-3; no clear D gene. This CDR3 is 15 amino acids long. V lost 0 bases, J lost 0 bases, and 8 bases lay in between. CDR1 is SGDLS and CDR2 is YYNGEE in the germline V gene.

The sample holds one count of this clone. J is TRBJ2-2 and V is TRBV9; 9 bases align to TRBD1. Germline CDR1 and CDR2: SGDLS and YYNGEE. With V trimmed by 5 bases and J by 4 bases, 6 bases remained unmatched. The CDR3 spans 15 residues. The CDR3 DNA reads as TGTGCCAGCAGACGACAGGGGGAATCCACCGGGGAGCTGTTTTTT. Its protein product is CASRRQGESTGELFF.